This T cell receptor beta chain came from a study of blood T cell repertoires in COVID-19. In germline, CDR1 is SGDLS, CDR2 YYNGEE. Trimming shortened V by 1 base and J by 3 bases, and 7 bases separated the two germline ends. This CDR3 has 13 amino acids. Original handling: How many nucleated cells were present was estimated from reference gene primer amplification. Generated by immunoSEQ multiplex PCR, the TCRdb table keeps only in-frame clones and is missing some. V and J calls and clone size are those listed in that table; D and trimming were worked out from the DNA. The table has about 230,000 clones, about 79% seen once.

The sequence derives from a woman aged 40-49 years who had recovered from COVID-19. The specimen sequenced was peripheral blood. The V call is TRBV9, the J call TRBJ1-1, with D hard to call. In nucleotides, the CDR3 is TGTGCCAGCAGCGTATTTTCCGACACTGAAGCTTTCTTT. Translation gives CASSVFSDTEAFF.